This T cell receptor (beta chain) stems from a study of Tregs in tolerant kidney transplant recipients (dated by TCRdb to the late 2010s). In the study overall: The transplants used related donors with nonmyeloablative bone marrow transplantation, and mixed chimerism in the human trials was transient. TCRbeta sequencing was used in the study to identify donor-specific regulatory T cells before combined kidney and bone marrow transplantation, and the identified cells were then tracked after transplant. Summary of the overall study and its limitations: The study was constrained by small patient numbers, and validation of the findings is required in larger populations and under other immunosuppression protocols. Donor-specific Treg expansion was found to exceed global Treg expansion in tolerant patients, suggesting antigen-driven rather than nonspecific expansion. Biological reproducibility was not examined directly, but technical replication error appeared to be minimal. Expanding Tregs with activated donor B cells appeared to identify the most biologically relevant and donor-specific TCRbeta repertoire. For some patients, the PCR primers changed as time went on, which meant samples from those patients could not be compared with one another at the nucleotide level.

The meaning of the sample's time point label: blood sample drawn before combined kidney and bone marrow transplant. Thawed PBMCs were FACS-sorted into unstimulated Tregs (CD4+CD25+CD127-), CD4+ non-Tregs (CD4+CD25-), CD4 cells and CD8 cells. Before Treg sorting, thawed PBMCs were rested overnight at 37°C with 200 IU/ml IL-2. 4 combined kidney and bone marrow transplant recipients from the ITN036ST trial were included as patients, and samples were available only from these trial subjects. Healthy control blood was separated into PBMCs by Ficoll density gradient and cryopreserved, and patient PBMCs were collected both before and after transplant. With respect to this clone: It has no known antigen specificity. No much larger clone is present one base from it, and per-base qualities are unavailable.

CDR1 and CDR2, per the germline V gene, are SGHDT and YYEEEE. Measured from the cysteine to the phenylalanine, the CDR3 is 15 residues long. CDR3 DNA only is kept here, 45 bases in frame from base 1. Between the V and J ends, shortened by 4 bases and 2 bases respectively, the junction contains 15 bases. For TCRbeta CDR3 sequencing, genomic DNA from the sorted cells was extracted using the QIAGEN DNeasy Blood and Tissue Kit. High-throughput TCRbeta CDR3 sequencing was carried out commercially through immunoSEQ, with PCR amplification with bias correction and internal controls included. In the original analysis: Unique productive TCRbeta sequences were defined by CDR3 nucleotide sequence where primers matched, and otherwise by CDR3 amino acid sequence together with Vbeta and Jbeta genes. To correct for sorting error, sequences found in more than one sorted population at a frequency ratio of 2:1 or less were discarded, and the remaining shared sequences were assigned to the population with the higher frequency. A sequence counted as donor-reactive if, in CFSE-low cells, the sequence had a frequency of at least 0.01% and was expanded at least 5-fold compared with unstimulated cells. Jensen-Shannon divergence, calculated on the top 100 TCRbeta sequences ranked by frequency, was used to quantify repertoire divergence. When a sample had multiple sequencing runs, each run was corrected for sorting error separately and the runs were then pooled. The clones in this table, taken by TCRdb from immuneACCESS, are in-frame only. Not every clone is retained; where verified, under half of the shortfall comes from an unresolved V gene, and the cause of the rest is unknown. V and J calls and clone size are those listed in that table; D and trimming were worked out from the DNA. This sample holds some 62,000 clones; 95% to 98% were observed only once. The top ten hold 0.3% to 0.35% of the sample.

The material sequenced was Tregs from blood, taken before the transplant. The receptor chain draws on TRBV5-6 and TRBJ1-2; a tentative D match to TRBD1 spans 6 bases. This sequence was found in a human donor who received a combined kidney and bone marrow transplant. CDR3 protein: CASSRWETGNYGYTF. The DNA is TGTGCCAGCAGCCGCTGGGAAACAGGGAACTATGGCTACACCTTC.